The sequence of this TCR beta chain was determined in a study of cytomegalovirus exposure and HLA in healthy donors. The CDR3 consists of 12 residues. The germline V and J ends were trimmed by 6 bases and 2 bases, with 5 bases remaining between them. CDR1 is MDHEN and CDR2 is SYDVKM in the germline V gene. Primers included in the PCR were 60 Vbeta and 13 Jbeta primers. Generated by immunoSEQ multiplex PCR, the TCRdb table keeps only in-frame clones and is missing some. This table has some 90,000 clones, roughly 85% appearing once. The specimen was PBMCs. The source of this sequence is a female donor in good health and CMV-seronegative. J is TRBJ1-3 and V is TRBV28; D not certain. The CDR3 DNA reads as TGTGCCAGCAGGGCGGCTGGAAACACCATATATTTT. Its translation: CASRAAGNTIYF. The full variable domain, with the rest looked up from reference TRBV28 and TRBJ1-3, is DVKVTQSSRYLVKRTGEKVFLECVQDMDHENMFWYRQDPGLGLRLIYFSYDVKMKEKGDIPEGYSVSREKKERFSLILESASTNQTSMYLCASRAAGNTIYFGEGSWLTVV.